The 10 T cell receptor beta chains given below trace back to one sample, sequenced in a study of human T cells and chemical hapten exposure. TCRdb analysed the RACE reads with MiXCR anew, one entry per CDR3 protein. Here the sample spans more than 80,000 distinct CDR3 sequences, roughly a tenth being singletons. Documented time point: patch test 3, about 24 weeks after DPC sensitization. Treatment denoted: therapeutic diphenylcyclopropenone sensitization with weekly scalp DPC. This specimen was whole blood, taken in connection with sensitization to the hapten diphenylcyclopropenone (DPC). All receptors derive from a woman aged 50 to 60 with alopecia areata. Some clones in this sample may be carry-over from other donors' samples.

Ten or more counts support this clonotype. This chain joins TRBV6-2 or TRBV6-3 and TRBJ1-1; TRBD1 is a possible D gene (6 bases). The V gene lost 10 bases and the J gene lost 0 bases, with 12 bases spanning the gap. This CDR3 region has 13 residues. CDR1 MNHEY and CDR2 SVGEGT come from the germline V gene. Written as DNA, the CDR3 is TGTGCCACCCAGGGGCATATGAACACTGAAGCTTTCTTT. Protein product: CATQGHMNTEAFF.

This clonotype occurred many times. The chain has TRBV29-1 and TRBJ2-7, with TRBD1 matching 10 bases. The CDR3 runs to 11 residues. Germline V lookup: CDR1 SQVTM, CDR2 ANQGSEA. V was clipped by 7 bases and J by 5 bases; unmatched bases: 2. DNA for the CDR3: TGCAGCGGGGGGACAGGGGACGAGCAGTACTTC. This codes for CSGGTGDEQYF.

This clonotype has ten or more counts. The chain carries TRBV12-3 or TRBV12-4 and TRBJ1-1; D remains ambiguous. The CDR3 sequence is 15 residues long. Trimming shortened V by 1 base and J by 1 base, and 10 bases separated the two germline ends. The CDR3 DNA sequence: TGTGCCAGCAGTTTAGTCCCGGAAGCGAACACTGAAGCTTTCTTT. Its translation is CASSLVPEANTEAFF.

The rearrangement links TRBV21-1 to TRBJ2-5. TRBV21-1 is marked as a pseudogene. The CDR3 runs to 17 residues. CDR3 sequence reads: CASSKAVVGQVQETQYF. DNA of the CDR3: TGTGCCAGCAGCAAAGCGGTGGTTGGTCAAGTCCAAGAGACCCAGTACTTC.

The chain employs TRBV7-2 and TRBJ2-7, with 7 positions matching TRBD1. Per germline, CDR1 SGHTA and CDR2 FQGNSA. This CDR3 comprises 14 residues. V shed 4 bases, J shed 1 base, and the junction held 4 bases outside the gene matches. The CDR3 region has the DNA TGTGCCAGCAGCTCCCGACAGGGATCCTACGAGCAGTACTTC. It is translated as CASSSRQGSYEQYF. The variable domain in full, with the rest retrieved from reference TRBV7-2 and TRBJ2-7, is GAGVSQSPSNKVTEKGKDVELRCDPISGHTALYWYRQSLGQGLEFLIYFQGNSAPDKSGLPSDRFSAERTGGSVSTLTIQRTQQEDSAVYLCASSSRQGSYEQYFGPGTRLTVT.

This rearrangement joins TRBV9 to TRBJ1-1, with D possibly being TRBD1 (5 bases). Trimming removed 0 bases at V and 7 bases at J, with 13 bases between. CDR3 length equals 14 residues. Germline CDR1 is SGDLS and CDR2 is YYNGEE. CDR3 sequence: CASSVDRGGLEAFF. The CDR3 DNA is TGTGCCAGCAGCGTAGATAGGGGCGGGCTTGAAGCTTTCTTT.

This clonotype was detected many times. The genes are TRBV7-8 and TRBJ2-7, with TRBD1 matching over 8 bases. The germline CDR1 and CDR2 sequences are SGHVS and FQNEAQ. V lost 4 bases to trimming and J lost 5 bases; unmatched junction nucleotides: 19. This CDR3 region has 18 residues. This CDR3 is CASSSGRAGGYRSNEQYF. The CDR3 DNA reads TGTGCCAGCAGCTCTGGACGGGCAGGGGGCTACCGAAGCAACGAGCAGTACTTC.

This clonotype occurred a few times. J is TRBJ2-1 and V is TRBV7-9, with 10 bases aligning to TRBD2. The CDR3 extends over 14 amino acids. J was trimmed by 8 bases and V by 4 bases; bases with no gene match: 5. Germline values: CDR1 SEHNR, CDR2 FQNEAQ (reference sequence). The CDR3 sequence: CASSSPSGSDEQFF. The CDR3 coding sequence is TGTGCCAGCAGCTCACCTAGCGGGAGCGATGAGCAGTTCTTC.

A few counts support this clonotype. For the CDR3, the DNA is TGTGCTAGTGGTTTGGTACCGACAAATCGTGAAGCTTTCTTT. Its translation: CASGLVPTNREAFF. The chain has TRBV12-5 and TRBJ1-1; no firm D call. This CDR3 is 14 amino acids long. V was cut by 0 bases and J by 7 bases, with 12 bases left in between. Germline CDR1 and CDR2: LGHNT and FRNRAP.

This clonotype was observed many times. The chain employs TRBV11-3 and TRBJ2-7; D not certain. The CDR3 runs to 12 residues. Germline V gene lookup returns CDR1 SGHNT and CDR2 YENEEA. The germline V and J ends were trimmed by 5 bases and 3 bases, with 8 bases remaining between them. The CDR3 loop is CASSPRNYEQYF. The CDR3 coding sequence is TGTGCCAGCAGCCCCCGGAACTACGAGCAGTACTTC. Complete variable domain (other parts from reference TRBV11-3 and TRBJ2-7): EAGVVQSPRYKIIEKKQPVAFWCNPISGHNTLYWYLQNLGQGPELLIRYENEEAVDDSQLPKDRFSAERLKGVDSTLKIQPAELGDSAVYLCASSPRNYEQYFGPGTRLTVT.